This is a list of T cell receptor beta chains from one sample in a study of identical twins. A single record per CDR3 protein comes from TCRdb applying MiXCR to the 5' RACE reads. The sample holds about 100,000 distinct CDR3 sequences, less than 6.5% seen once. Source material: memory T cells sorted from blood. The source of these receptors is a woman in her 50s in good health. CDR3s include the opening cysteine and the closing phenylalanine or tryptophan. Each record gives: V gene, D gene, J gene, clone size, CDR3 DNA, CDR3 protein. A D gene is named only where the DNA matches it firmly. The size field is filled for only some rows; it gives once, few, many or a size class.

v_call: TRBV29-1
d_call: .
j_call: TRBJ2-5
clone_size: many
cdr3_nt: TGCAGCGTTGTTGTCGGAGTCGGGACCCAGTACTTC
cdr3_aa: CSVVVGVGTQYF

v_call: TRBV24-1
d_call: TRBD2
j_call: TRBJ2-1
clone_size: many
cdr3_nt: TGTGCCACCAGTGATATCTCCGGGACTAGGGTCTATGAGCAGTTCTTC
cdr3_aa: CATSDISGTRVYEQFF

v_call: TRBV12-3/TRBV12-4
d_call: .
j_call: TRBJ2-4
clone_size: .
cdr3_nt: TGTGCCAGCAGTTTCTCGAGTGACATTCAGTACTTC
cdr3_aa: CASSFSSDIQYF

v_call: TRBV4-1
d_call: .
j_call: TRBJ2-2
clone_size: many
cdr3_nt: TGCGCCAGCAGCCTGCGGGACACAGACACCGGGGAGCTGTTTTTT
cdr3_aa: CASSLRDTDTGELFF

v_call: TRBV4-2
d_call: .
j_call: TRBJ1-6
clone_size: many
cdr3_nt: TGTGCCAGCAGCCAAGCGACAGCCTCAAATTCACCCCTCCACTTT
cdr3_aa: CASSQATASNSPLHF

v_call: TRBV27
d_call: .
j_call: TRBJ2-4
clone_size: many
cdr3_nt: TGTGCCAGCAGTTTCTTACCGTCGCAAGAAAACATTCAGTACTTC
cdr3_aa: CASSFLPSQENIQYF

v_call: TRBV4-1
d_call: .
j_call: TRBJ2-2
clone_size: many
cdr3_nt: TGCGCCAGCAGCCAAGGGGGACTTCTCAACACCGGGGAGCTGTTTTTT
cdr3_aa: CASSQGGLLNTGELFF

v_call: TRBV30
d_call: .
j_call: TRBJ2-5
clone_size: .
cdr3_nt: TGTGCCTGGAGTGTACGCGGGACCGATGGGGAGACCCAGTACTTC
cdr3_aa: CAWSVRGTDGETQYF

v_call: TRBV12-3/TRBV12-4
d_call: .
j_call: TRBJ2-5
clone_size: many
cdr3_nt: TGTGCCAGCAGTCTAAACCCGGGACCGCAACAAGAGACCCAGTACTTC
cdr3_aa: CASSLNPGPQQETQYF

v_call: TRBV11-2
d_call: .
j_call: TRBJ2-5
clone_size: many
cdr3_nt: TGTGCCAGCAGCTTGGCGCAGGGCCTAAGAGAGACCCAGTACTTC
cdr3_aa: CASSLAQGLRETQYF

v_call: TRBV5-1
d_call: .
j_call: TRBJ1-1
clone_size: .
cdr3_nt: TGCGCCAGCAGCTTGGGGGCCTTTGAAGCTTTCTTT
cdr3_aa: CASSLGAFEAFF

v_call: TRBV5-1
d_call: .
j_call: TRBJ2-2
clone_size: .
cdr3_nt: TGCGCCAGCAGCTATGGAGGTCGAGGCGGGGAGCTGTTTTTT
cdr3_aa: CASSYGGRGGELFF

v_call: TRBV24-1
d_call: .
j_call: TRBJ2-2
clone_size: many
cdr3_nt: TGTGCCACCAGTGATTCCGGGACGTATTCCGGGGAGCTGTTTTTT
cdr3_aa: CATSDSGTYSGELFF

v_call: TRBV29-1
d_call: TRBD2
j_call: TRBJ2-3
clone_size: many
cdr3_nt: TGCAGCGGCCTTGGACTAGCGGGAGGGGATACGCAGTATTTT
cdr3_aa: CSGLGLAGGDTQYF

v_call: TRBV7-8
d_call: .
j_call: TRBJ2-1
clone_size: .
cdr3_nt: TGTGCCAGCAGCCTCAGAAGGGACCAGCGGAGAGCGTTCTTC
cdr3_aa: CASSLRRDQRRAFF

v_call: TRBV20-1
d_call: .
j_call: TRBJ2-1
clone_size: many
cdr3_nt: TGCAGCGCCACAGGGAGGAGCAACAATGAGCAGTTCTTC
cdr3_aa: CSATGRSNNEQFF

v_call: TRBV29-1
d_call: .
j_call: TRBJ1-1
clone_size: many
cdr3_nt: TGCAGCGTTGAAGACGGACAGAATGAAGCTTTCTTT
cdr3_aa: CSVEDGQNEAFF

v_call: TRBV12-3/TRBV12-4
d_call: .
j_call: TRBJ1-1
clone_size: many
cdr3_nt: TGTGCCCGCAGTCGATCAGGGCCCACTGAAGCTTTCTTT
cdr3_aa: CARSRSGPTEAFF

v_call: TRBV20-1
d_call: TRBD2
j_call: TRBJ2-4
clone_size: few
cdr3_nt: TGCAGTGCTGTGACTAGCGGGAGGGCCCGATACGTTCAGTACTTC
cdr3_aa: CSAVTSGRARYVQYF

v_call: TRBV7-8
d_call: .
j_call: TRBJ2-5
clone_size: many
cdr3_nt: TGTGCCAGCAGTCACGACGCGGGAGAGACCCAGTACTTC
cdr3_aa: CASSHDAGETQYF

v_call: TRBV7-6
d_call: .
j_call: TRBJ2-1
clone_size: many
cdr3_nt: TGTGCCAGCAGAGCCCTAGGGGATGAGCAGTTCTTC
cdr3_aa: CASRALGDEQFF

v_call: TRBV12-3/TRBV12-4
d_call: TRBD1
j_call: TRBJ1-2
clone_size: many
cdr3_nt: TGTGCCAGCAGGCCTACAGGGGGTATTAACTATGGCTACACCTTC
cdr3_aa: CASRPTGGINYGYTF

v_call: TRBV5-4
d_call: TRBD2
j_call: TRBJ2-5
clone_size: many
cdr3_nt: TGTGCCAGCAGCTTGCAAACTAGCGGTATATCGACCCAGTACTTC
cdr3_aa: CASSLQTSGISTQYF

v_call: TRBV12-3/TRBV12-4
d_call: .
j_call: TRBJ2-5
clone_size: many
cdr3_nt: TGTGCCAGCAAAATTGGGACCACCCAAGAGACCCAGTACTTC
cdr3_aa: CASKIGTTQETQYF

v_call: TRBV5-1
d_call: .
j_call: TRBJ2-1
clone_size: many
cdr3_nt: TGCGCCAGCAGCTTGGCAGGGGGGTCGCTCTTGTTCTTC
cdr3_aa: CASSLAGGSLLFF